The 20 T cell receptor beta chains reported below all come from one sample, sequenced in a study of brain metastases from non-small cell lung cancer (dated by TCRdb to about 2019). Library method: the immunoSEQ multiplex PCR assay. TCRdb retrieved this table from immuneACCESS and kept in-frame rearrangements only. Not all clones are present; in checked studies, unresolved V genes account for under half, and no reason is known for the remainder. This sample holds 2,500 to 3,500 clones; roughly four fifths were observed only once. The ten largest make up 9.9% of the sample. Sequencing was performed on tissue from a brain metastasis. The cell subset or site label for this specimen denotes: resected brain metastasis paired with primary lung tumor. The receptor set was obtained from a donor at least 40 years old with non-small cell lung cancer.

The chain employs TRBV5-6 and TRBJ1-4, with TRBD1 as a possible D gene (6 bases). The CDR3 extends over 13 amino acids. Between the trimmed V and J ends, which lost 4 bases and 7 bases, there was a span of 11 bases. The germline V gene encodes CDR1 SGHDT and CDR2 YYEEEE. CDR3: CASSGGTSEKLFF. The DNA for the CDR3 is TGTGCCAGCAGCGGCGGGACATCTGAAAAACTGTTTTTT.

A few counts support this clone. The chain uses TRBV18 and TRBJ2-7, with TRBD2 matching 8 bases. From germline, CDR1 is KGHSH and CDR2 LQKENI. The CDR3 contains 14 residues. The ends lost 6 bases at V and 6 bases at J; junction bases unmatched: 10. The CDR3 DNA reads TGTGCCAGCTCCACCCAGCGGGGGACAAGCGAGCAGTACTTC. Its translation: CASSTQRGTSEQYF.

As DNA, the CDR3 is TGTGCCATCAGTGAGTCGATTACTAGCGGGAGGCGCACAGATACGCAGTATTTT. Amino acid sequence: CAISESITSGRRTDTQYF. V is TRBV10-3 and J is TRBJ2-3; 12 nucleotides agree with TRBD2. Losses at the gene ends were 0 bases for V and 1 base for J; bases not matched to a gene: 5. This CDR3 has 18 amino acids. Germline CDR1 and CDR2: ENHRY and SYGVKD.

Of note for this clone: At one of its ends the junction is not consistent with the germline gene, which may arise from a read error. The same CDR3 can be traced to other DNA sequences in this sample. V and J are TRBV18 and TRBJ2-5; either TRBD1 or TRBD2 may supply D (6 bases each). This CDR3 comprises 14 residues. Germline V CDR1 and CDR2: KGHSH, LQKENI. The CDR3 bases are TGTGCCAGCTCACCAAAGGGGGGAGGAGAGACTCAGTACTTC. Amino acid sequence: CASSPKGGGETQYF.

In this sample, this clone is large (0.1 to 1%). The chain carries TRBV30 and TRBJ1-5; D is unclear. V was trimmed by 0 bases and J by 2 bases, leaving 8 bases between them. Germline CDR1 reads GTSNPN; CDR2 reads SVGIG (reference sequence). This CDR3 region has 14 residues. CDR3 DNA: TGTGCCTGGAGTGTAAATACAGGCAATCAGCCCCAGCATTTT. Translated: CAWSVNTGNQPQHF.

This chain links TRBV4-1 with TRBJ2-4; TRBD2 agrees at 7 bases. Germline CDR1 MGHRA, CDR2 YSYEKL. The CDR3 length is 15 residues. With 1 base clipped from V and 3 bases from J, the junction kept 3 bases outside the gene matches. CDR3 coding DNA: TGCGCCAGCAGCCAAGGGGGGGGGAGCAAAAACATTCAGTACTTC. Amino acid sequence: CASSQGGGSKNIQYF.

The gene calls are TRBV4-2 and TRBJ2-3; 7 bases fit TRBD1. Losses at the gene ends were 2 bases for V and 0 bases for J; bases not matched to a gene: 17. The CDR3 has 20 amino acids. The germline CDR1 and CDR2 sequences are LGHNA and YNFKEQ. The CDR3 coding sequence is TGTGCCAGCAGCCAACGGCGAGGGGGCGGCGGAGGCCCTAGCACAGATACGCAGTATTTT. Translated: CASSQRRGGGGGPSTDTQYF.

The chain uses TRBV7-2 and TRBJ2-1; D possibly corresponds to TRBD2 (5 bases). In germline, CDR1 is SGHTA, CDR2 FQGNSA. This CDR3 is 15 amino acids long. The V end lost 3 bases, the J end lost 7 bases, and 16 bases lay between the germline ends. The CDR3 reads CASSFWGEGGNEQFF. In DNA form, the CDR3 reads TGTGCCAGCAGCTTTTGGGGAGAGGGTGGGAATGAGCAGTTCTTC.

This chain links TRBV30 with TRBJ1-3; D uncertain. Germline assignment: CDR1 GTSNPN and CDR2 SVGIG (reference sequence). With 3 bases removed from V and 6 bases from J, the gap between germline ends came to 12 bases. The CDR3 covers 13 residues. The CDR3 nucleotides are TGTGCCTGGAGCCCGGGTCTAATAAACACCATATATTTT. It translates to CAWSPGLINTIYF.

With respect to this clone: One end of the junction does not line up with germline, which may come from a read error. The chain recombines TRBV18 with TRBJ2-1, with D possibly TRBD2 on 5 matching bases. The length of the CDR3 is 12 residues. The germline V gene encodes CDR1 KGHSH and CDR2 LQKENI. CDR3 protein: CVSSLDGEGQFF. The CDR3 nucleotides read TGTGTCAGCTCATTGGACGGTGAGGGGCAGTTCTTC. Full variable domain (missing parts from reference TRBV18 and TRBJ2-1): NAGVMQNPRHLVRRRGQEARLRCSPMKGHSHVYWYRQLPEEGLKFMVYLQKENIIDESGMPKERFSAEFPKEGPSILRIQQVVRGDSAAYFCVSSLDGEGQFFGPGTRLTVL.

The gene calls are TRBV12-3 or TRBV12-4 and TRBJ1-1, with unresolved D. The CDR3 spans 13 residues. V gave up 6 bases and J gave up 5 bases, with 13 bases separating them. The DNA for the CDR3 is TGTGCCAGCAGCCCCGGCGTTGGGACTGAAGCTTTCTTT. The encoded protein is CASSPGVGTEAFF.

This clone was found a few times. The chain uses TRBV19 and TRBJ1-5; 8 nucleotides line up with TRBD1. The V segment lost 5 bases and the J segment 0 bases; nucleotides outside the gene matches: 6. CDR1 is LNHDA, CDR2 SQIVND, per germline (reference sequence). The CDR3 is 16 residues long. The CDR3 DNA is TGTGCCAGTAGTCCCCGACAGGGGAATAGCAATCAGCCCCAGCATTTT. Protein product: CASSPRQGNSNQPQHF.

The rearrangement joins TRBV7-8 to TRBJ2-3; no clear D. Germline V gives CDR1 SGHVS, CDR2 FQNEAQ. V was clipped by 5 bases and J by 10 bases, with 19 bases between them. The CDR3 contains 14 residues. CDR3 nucleotides: TGTGCCAGCAGCATCCTCTCGGGCCCTCAAGCGCAGTATTTT. Its protein product is CASSILSGPQAQYF.

A remark on this clone: Other DNA sequences in this specimen translate into the identical CDR3. The chain carries TRBV15 and TRBJ2-7; 14 positions agree with TRBD2. The CDR3 extends over 15 amino acids. The germline gives CDR1 LNHNV, CDR2 YYDKDF (reference sequence). V shed 3 bases, J shed 2 bases, and the junction held 0 bases outside the gene matches. Written as DNA, the CDR3 is TGTGCCACCAGCAGGGGACTAGCGGGGGCCTACGAGCAGTACTTC. Protein: CATSRGLAGAYEQYF.

This sequence joins TRBV7-2 and TRBJ2-3, with D possibly TRBD2 on 6 matching bases. Trimming took off 1 base at V and 3 bases at J, with 8 bases between the two ends. Germline CDR1 reads SGHTA; CDR2 reads FQGNSA. The CDR3 spans 14 residues. The DNA for the CDR3 is TGTGCCAGCAGCTTAGGGCTAGCGACAGATACGCAGTATTTT. The encoded protein is CASSLGLATDTQYF.

Concerning this clone: Sequence at one end of the junction differs from germline and may be a read error. The chain couples TRBV28 to TRBJ1-2; 8 bases agree with TRBD1. This CDR3 spans 13 amino acids. Germline CDR1 and CDR2: MDHEN and SYDVKM. The CDR3 here is CASSRTGYYDYTF. CDR3 DNA sequence: TGTGCCAGCAGTCGGACAGGGTATTATGACTACACCTTC.

Notes on this clone: The junction departs from germline at one end; a sequencing error may be responsible. The V and J genes are TRBV28 and TRBJ1-2; D remains ambiguous. The germline V gene has CDR1 MDHEN and CDR2 SYDVKM. This CDR3 is 12 amino acids long. This chain's CDR3 is CASSLLQYGYTF. The CDR3 nucleotides read TGTGCCAGCAGTCTTCTTCAGTATGGCTACACCTTT.

As regards this clone: This clone may be a read error of a much larger clone one base away. Other nucleotide sequences in the sample specify the same CDR3. This chain uses TRBV7-9 with TRBJ2-1; D call uncertain. The CDR3 runs 12 residues. Per germline, CDR1 SEHNR and CDR2 FQNEAQ (reference sequence). The CDR3 region is CASSLEAYEQFF. The CDR3 region has the DNA TGTGCTAGCAGCTTAGAGGCCTATGAGCAGTTCTTC.

The V call is TRBV19, the J call TRBJ1-6; a weak D match, TRBD1 (5 bases). From germline, CDR1 is LNHDA and CDR2 SQIVND (reference sequence). The CDR3 extends over 15 amino acids. Trimming shortened V by 4 bases and J by 7 bases, and 14 bases separated the two germline ends. As DNA, the CDR3 is TGTGCCAGTAGTACTGTAATGGGACGGAATTCACCCCTCCACTTT. This codes for CASSTVMGRNSPLHF.

V is TRBV6-5 and J is TRBJ1-1; unclear D gene. Germline values: CDR1 MNHEY, CDR2 SVGAGI. The V gene lost 0 bases and the J gene lost 6 bases, with 11 bases spanning the gap. CDR3 length equals 14 residues. The DNA of the CDR3 is TGTGCCAGCAGTTACTCTCCGGGTAAGGCTGAAGCTTTCTTT. Its translation is CASSYSPGKAEAFF.